A single TCR beta chain is shown here with its context. Its antigen is unidentified. The CDR3 totals 11 residues. Germline lookup yields CDR1 SQVTM and CDR2 ANQGSEA. These data come from a study of T cells expressing NK-cell markers. About the study: CD3+CD56+NKG2C+, CD3+CD56+NKG2C- and CD3+CD56-NKG2C+ T cells, once sorted, supplied the TCR beta repertoires.

General study findings and limits: Dominant NKG2C+ clonotypes accounted for about 1.0-8% of CD8+ T cells in six donors.

Making the TCR beta cDNA relied on 5'RACE template switching with UMIs. Reprocessing the 5' RACE reads, TCRdb reports a single entry for every CDR3 protein and omits DNA. Its clone listing holds about 430,000 distinct CDR3 sequences. Sequenced material: blood T cells: a sorted CD56 or NKG2C T cell subset, CD4+ or CD8+ T cells, or bulk PBMC T cells (not recorded which). This receptor was identified in a woman between 50 and 59 years old in good health. V gene TRBV29-1 combines with J gene TRBJ2-5; TCRdb's D gene call, TRBD2, goes unchecked for lack of DNA. The CDR3 reads CTVAEGETQYF.